These 28 T cell receptor beta chains share one sample of origin, sequenced in a study of blood T cell repertoires in COVID-19. Sequencing used immunoSEQ multiplex PCR; TCRdb keeps in-frame clones, though not all of them. Seen here are fewer than 350,000 clones, around 85% observed once, and the top ten hold approximately 12%. Sequenced sample: peripheral blood. Every receptor here comes from a woman aged 25 to 45 with COVID-19, enrolled during active disease.

The chain combines TRBV9 with TRBJ2-3; a possible D gene is TRBD2 (7 bases). CDR1 and CDR2 from the germline V gene are SGDLS and YYNGEE. The CDR3 sequence is 15 residues long. V gave up 3 bases and J gave up 1 base, with 12 bases separating them. CDR3 loop: CASSAGGPGTDTQYF. CDR3 in DNA: TGTGCCAGCAGCGCCGGGGGGCCTGGCACAGATACGCAGTATTTT.

The J gene is TRBJ2-1, the V gene TRBV30, with 10 bases identical to TRBD1. Germline CDR1 is GTSNPN and CDR2 is SVGIG (reference sequence). Trimming took 1 base from V and 3 from J; bases not matched to a gene: 3. The CDR3 is made up of 15 amino acids. The CDR3 bases are TGTGCCTGGAGTGGGGGACAGGGGTTCTACAATGAGCAGTTCTTC. It encodes CAWSGGQGFYNEQFF. Variable domain in full (rest from reference TRBV30 and TRBJ2-1): SQTIHQWPATLVQPVGSPLSLECTVEGTSNPNLYWYRQAAGRGLQLLFYSVGIGQISSEVPQNLSASRPQDRQFILSSKKLLLSDSGFYLCAWSGGQGFYNEQFFGPGTRLTVL.

This chain uses TRBV11-2 with TRBJ1-2, with 8 bases that match TRBD1. The V and J ends lost 3 bases and 1 base, in that order; junction bases with no gene match: 1. The V gene's germline CDR1 is SGHAT and CDR2 FQNNGV. The CDR3 length is 14 residues. Here the CDR3 DNA reads TGTGCCAGCAGCTTCGGACAGGGTAACTATGGCTACACCTTC. Translation: CASSFGQGNYGYTF. The entire variable domain, with the rest obtained from reference TRBV11-2 and TRBJ1-2, is as follows: EAGVAQSPRYKIIEKRQSVAFWCNPISGHATLYWYQQILGQGPKLLIQFQNNGVVDDSQLPKDRFSAERLKGVDSTLKIQPAKLEDSAVYLCASSFGQGNYGYTFGSGTRLTVV.

This chain uses TRBV6-5 with TRBJ1-1; a possible D gene is TRBD1 (5 bases). V lost 4 bases to trimming and J lost 1 base, with 16 bases between them. The germline V gene encodes CDR1 MNHEY and CDR2 SVGAGI. The CDR3 length is 16 residues. The CDR3 is CASSWDFGGGNTEAFF. In DNA, the CDR3 is TGTGCCAGCAGTTGGGACTTTGGTGGGGGGAACACTGAAGCTTTCTTT.

This clone was counted between two and nine times. The chain employs TRBV2 and TRBJ1-1; D may be TRBD1 (5 bases). The V gene's germline CDR1 is SNHLY and CDR2 FYNNEI. V lost 7 bases and J 3 bases, leaving 15 bases between the germline ends. This CDR3 has 14 amino acids. The CDR3 spells CASTKPGGYTEAFF. The CDR3 DNA is TGTGCCAGCACCAAGCCTGGGGGGTACACTGAAGCTTTCTTT.

The genes are TRBV20-1 and TRBJ2-5; 8 nucleotides match TRBD2. The J segment lost 2 bases and the V segment lost 3 bases, leaving 5 bases of the junction unmatched. This CDR3 spans 14 amino acids. Germline V CDR1 and CDR2: DFQATT, SNEGSKA (reference sequence). This CDR3 reads CSASRAGVQETQYF. The CDR3 nucleotides read TGCAGTGCTAGTAGAGCGGGGGTACAAGAGACCCAGTACTTC.

The sample holds a few counts of this clone. The chain carries TRBV10-3 and TRBJ2-7, with 9 bases that match TRBD1. The V and J ends lost 0 bases and 3 bases, in that order; junction bases with no gene match: 9. In germline, CDR1 is ENHRY, CDR2 SYGVKD. The CDR3 sequence is 17 residues long. This CDR3 is CAISESSGQGQFYEQYF. As DNA, the CDR3 is TGTGCCATCAGTGAGTCTTCAGGACAGGGGCAATTCTACGAGCAGTACTTC.

This clone has just one count. The rearrangement links TRBV2 to TRBJ1-6; TRBD1 matches 7 bases. CDR3 length equals 14 residues. Germline V CDR1 and CDR2: SNHLY, FYNNEI. After removal of 7 bases from V and 6 bases from J, the junction contained 6 bases not matched to a gene. CDR3 sequence: CASTGRQGNSPLHF. Written as DNA, the CDR3 is TGTGCCAGCACTGGGCGACAGGGTAATTCACCCCTCCACTTT. Complete variable domain (other parts from reference TRBV2 and TRBJ1-6): EPEVTQTPSHQVTQMGQEVILRCVPISNHLYFYWYRQILGQKVEFLVSFYNNEISEKSEIFDDQFSVERPDGSNFTLKIRSTKLEDSAMYFCASTGRQGNSPLHFGNGTRLTVT.

The chain is built from TRBV29-1 and TRBJ1-2; D might be TRBD1 (6 bases). V lost 7 bases, J lost 5 bases, and 17 bases lay in between. This CDR3 has 13 residues. Germline V gene sequence: CDR1 SQVTM, CDR2 ANQGSEA. The CDR3, as DNA: TGCAGCGGGGGGGGCAGCCCCTCTTATGGCTACACCTTC. Translation: CSGGGSPSYGYTF. Full variable domain (outside the CDR3, taken from reference TRBV29-1 and TRBJ1-2): SAVISQKPSRDICQRGTSLTIQCQVDSQVTMMFWYRQQPGQSLTLIATANQGSEATYESGFVIDKFPISRPNLTFSTLTVSNMSPEDSSIYLCSGGGSPSYGYTFGSGTRLTVV.

This clone was seen many times. The chain is built from TRBV2 and TRBJ1-2, with D tentatively TRBD1 (5 bases). This CDR3 is built from 15 residues. Trimming stripped 5 bases from V and 2 bases from J, with 15 bases between. Germline CDR1 SNHLY, CDR2 FYNNEI. The CDR3 DNA reads as TGTGCCAGCAGTAGCGGGGCAGAATCAAACTATGGCTACACCTTC. Its translation: CASSSGAESNYGYTF.

The gene calls are TRBV5-3 and TRBJ1-5, with 8 bases fitting TRBD1. TRBV5-3 is an open reading frame, and its role is uncertain. Losses at the gene ends were 3 bases for V and 0 bases for J; bases not matched to a gene: 17. There are 20 residues in the CDR3. The CDR3: CARSSIRGGQGPYSNQPQHF. In DNA, the CDR3 is TGTGCCAGAAGCTCGATACGGGGTGGACAGGGACCTTATAGCAATCAGCCCCAGCATTTT.

The chain couples TRBV3-1 (or the pseudogene TRBV3-2) to TRBJ2-7; D uncertain. Germline V CDR1 and CDR2: LGHDT, YNNKEL (reference sequence). There are 13 residues in the CDR3. The ends were cut back, 2 bases at V and 1 base at J, with 6 bases in the middle. The CDR3 here is CASSQWPSYEQYF. The CDR3 DNA follows: TGTGCCAGCAGCCAATGGCCTTCCTACGAGCAGTACTTC.

This clone has only one observation. The rearrangement links TRBV5-1 to TRBJ2-7; perhaps TRBD1 as D (6 bases). V lost 4 bases and J 3 bases, leaving 14 bases between the germline ends. The CDR3 totals 14 residues. Germline V lookup: CDR1 SGHRS, CDR2 YFSETQ. Here the CDR3 DNA reads TGCGCCAGCAGCCTAGACAGGACCGTCTACGAGCAGTACTTC. It codes for CASSLDRTVYEQYF.

For the CDR3, the DNA is TGTGCCAGCAGCGATATAACCGGGACAGAAGCTTTCTTT. The encoded protein is CASSDITGTEAFF. The rearrangement uses TRBV13 and TRBJ1-1, with D tentatively TRBD1 (6 bases). From germline, CDR1 is PRHDT and CDR2 FYEKMQ (reference sequence). Between the trimmed V and J ends, which lost 5 bases and 8 bases, there was a span of 15 bases. There are 13 residues in the CDR3.

The rearrangement joins TRBV14 to TRBJ2-5; 11 nucleotides align to TRBD1. Germline CDR1 is SGHDN and CDR2 is FVKESK. Trimming cost V 4 bases and J 4 bases; bases outside gene matches: 8. This CDR3 has 16 residues. For the CDR3, the DNA is TGTGCCAGCAGCCTGGACAGGGGGCGACTAACAGAGACCCAGTACTTC. Translated, it gives CASSLDRGRLTETQYF.

Regarding this clone: Other DNA sequences in the sample encode the same CDR3. CDR3 coding DNA: TGCGCCAGCAGCGGGACAGGGGGTTACGAGCAGTACTTC. Its protein product is CASSGTGGYEQYF. The chain joins TRBV10-2 to TRBJ2-7, with TRBD1 matching 11 bases. CDR1 and CDR2 from the germline V gene are WSHSY and SAAADI. V gave up 6 bases and J gave up 4 bases; unmatched junction bases: 2. The length of the CDR3 is 13 residues.

This clone appeared once. The chain recombines TRBV27 with TRBJ2-1, with D possibly matching TRBD2 (7 bases). This CDR3 is built from 18 residues. V dropped 6 bases and J dropped 7 bases, with 28 bases sitting between them. Per the germline V gene, CDR1 is MNHEY and CDR2 is SMNVEV (reference sequence). CDR3 coding DNA: TGTGCCAGCAGCTCATGGGGGGGGCCACCGGGTCGGGGGAATGAGCAGTTCTTC. This codes for CASSSWGGPPGRGNEQFF.

V is TRBV27 and J is TRBJ1-5, with D unclear. This CDR3 has 16 amino acids. In germline, CDR1 is MNHEY, CDR2 SMNVEV (reference sequence). Trimming left V 2 bases short and J 5 bases short, with 16 bases between. The CDR3 loop is CASSLSGPGSYQPQHF. The DNA of the CDR3 is TGTGCCAGCAGTTTAAGCGGCCCAGGATCCTATCAGCCCCAGCATTTT.

This clone was detected once. The chain recombines TRBV10-3 with TRBJ2-7; the match to TRBD2 covers 16 bases. The J segment lost 6 bases and the V segment lost 6 bases, leaving 5 bases of the junction unmatched. CDR3 length equals 15 residues. Germline CDR1 ENHRY, CDR2 SYGVKD. CDR3 sequence (DNA): TGTGCCATCAGCGGGACTAGCGGGGGGGCTGGCGAGCAGTACTTC. Its protein is CAISGTSGGAGEQYF.

This chain connects TRBV19 to TRBJ1-1; no firm D call. The CDR3 spans 11 residues. Trimming took off 2 bases at V and 8 bases at J, with 6 bases between the two ends. Germline V gene lookup returns CDR1 LNHDA and CDR2 SQIVND (reference sequence). The CDR3 DNA follows: TGTGCCAGTAGTATACACCTAGAAGCTTTCTTT. Translation: CASSIHLEAFF.

This clone was counted a single time. The chain uses TRBV18 and TRBJ1-3; perhaps TRBD1 as D (6 bases). The CDR3 is 16 residues long. Trimming took off 3 bases at V and 2 bases at J, with 14 bases between the two ends. Per the germline V gene, CDR1 is KGHSH and CDR2 is LQKENI. Here the CDR3 reads CASSPTQGTTGNTIYF. CDR3 coding DNA: TGTGCCAGCTCACCGACACAGGGTACGACTGGAAACACCATATATTTT.

The CDR3 here is CASSVVSGGAGEQFF. CDR3 DNA: TGTGCCAGCAGCGTAGTCAGCGGGGGGGCTGGTGAGCAGTTCTTC. This chain links TRBV9 with TRBJ2-1; the match to TRBD2 covers 10 bases. Germline values: CDR1 SGDLS, CDR2 YYNGEE. J was trimmed by 9 bases and V by 0 bases; bases with no gene match: 6. CDR3 length: 15 residues.

This sequence joins TRBV4-2 and TRBJ2-7; 7 bases are shared with TRBD2. The V segment lost 4 bases and the J segment 0 bases; nucleotides outside the gene matches: 6. The germline CDR1 and CDR2 sequences are LGHNA and YNFKEQ. This CDR3 has 15 amino acids. The CDR3 protein is CASSLLAVSSYEQYF. The CDR3 coding sequence is TGTGCCAGCAGCCTTCTAGCGGTTAGCTCCTACGAGCAGTACTTC.

This chain uses TRBV9 with TRBJ2-7; 8 nucleotides match TRBD2. Germline lookup yields CDR1 SGDLS and CDR2 YYNGEE. The V and J ends lost 2 bases and 2 bases, in that order; junction bases with no gene match: 9. The CDR3 sequence is 16 residues long. CDR3 sequence: CASSVGSQRGTYEQYF. CDR3 coding DNA: TGTGCCAGCAGCGTTGGGAGCCAGCGGGGGACCTACGAGCAGTACTTC.

The V gene is TRBV28, the J gene TRBJ2-7; 10 bases fit TRBD1. V trimming: 4 bases; J trimming: 6 bases; junction bases outside the gene matches: 12. The CDR3 extends over 16 amino acids. In germline, CDR1 is MDHEN, CDR2 SYDVKM. The CDR3 DNA reads as TGTGCCAGCAGTTCCCCTCCGGGACAGGGGTTGCGCGAGCAGTACTTC. It codes for CASSSPPGQGLREQYF.

CDR3 coding DNA: TGTGCCAGCAGCGATGATTTTAGCCAGAACACTGAAGCTTTCTTT. This sequence encodes CASSDDFSQNTEAFF. The chain joins TRBV6-5 to TRBJ1-1; D gene uncertain. Germline values: CDR1 MNHEY, CDR2 SVGAGI. The CDR3 runs 15 residues. The ends were cut back, 6 bases at V and 1 base at J, with 15 bases in the middle.

This clone was seen at least ten times. Different DNA sequences within this sample yield the same CDR3. The chain uses TRBV2 and TRBJ1-5, with a possible D match to TRBD1 (5 bases). Trimming cost V 1 base and J 6 bases, with 7 bases left between them. The CDR3 extends over 13 amino acids. The germline CDR1 and CDR2 sequences are SNHLY and FYNNEI. Written as DNA, the CDR3 is TGTGCCAGCAGTGAAGAGGGGATTCAGCCCCAGCATTTT. This gives the protein CASSEEGIQPQHF.

V and J are TRBV5-4 and TRBJ1-1, with TRBD1 matching 7 bases. The CDR3 covers 15 residues. Germline V gene data show CDR1 as SGHNT and CDR2 as YYREEE (reference sequence). J was trimmed by 0 bases and V by 4 bases; bases with no gene match: 6. Written as DNA, the CDR3 is TGTGCCAGCAGCGCCATAGGGACAGTGAACACTGAAGCTTTCTTT. It codes for CASSAIGTVNTEAFF.